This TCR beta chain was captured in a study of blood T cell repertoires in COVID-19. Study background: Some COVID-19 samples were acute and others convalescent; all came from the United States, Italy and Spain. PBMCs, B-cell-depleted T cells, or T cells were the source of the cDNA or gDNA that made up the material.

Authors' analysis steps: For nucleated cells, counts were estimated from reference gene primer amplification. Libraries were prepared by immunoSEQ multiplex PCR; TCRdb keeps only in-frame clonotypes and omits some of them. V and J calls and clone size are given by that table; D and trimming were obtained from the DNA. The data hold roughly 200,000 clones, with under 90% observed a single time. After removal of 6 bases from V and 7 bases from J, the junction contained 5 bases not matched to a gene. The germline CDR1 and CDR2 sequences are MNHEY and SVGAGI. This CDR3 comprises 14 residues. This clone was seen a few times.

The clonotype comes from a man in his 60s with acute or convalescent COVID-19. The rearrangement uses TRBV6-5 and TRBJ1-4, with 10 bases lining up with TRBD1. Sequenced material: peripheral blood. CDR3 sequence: CASRTGGVGEKLFF. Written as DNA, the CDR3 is TGTGCCAGCAGGACAGGGGGCGTCGGTGAAAAACTGTTTTTT.